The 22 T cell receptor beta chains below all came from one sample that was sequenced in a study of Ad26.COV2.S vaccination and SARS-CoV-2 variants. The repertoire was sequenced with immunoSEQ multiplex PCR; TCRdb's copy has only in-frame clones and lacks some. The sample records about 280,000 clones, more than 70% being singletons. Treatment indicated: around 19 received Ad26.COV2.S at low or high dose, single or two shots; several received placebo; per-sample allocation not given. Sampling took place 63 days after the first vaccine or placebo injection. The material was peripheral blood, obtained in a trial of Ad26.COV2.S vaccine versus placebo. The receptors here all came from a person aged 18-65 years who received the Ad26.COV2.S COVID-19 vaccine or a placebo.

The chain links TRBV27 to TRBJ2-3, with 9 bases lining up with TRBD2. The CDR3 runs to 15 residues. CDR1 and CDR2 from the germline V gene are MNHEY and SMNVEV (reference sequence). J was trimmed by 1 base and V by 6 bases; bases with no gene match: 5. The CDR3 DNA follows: TGTGCCAGCAGGACTACTAGCGGGCGCACAGATACGCAGTATTTT. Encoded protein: CASRTTSGRTDTQYF.

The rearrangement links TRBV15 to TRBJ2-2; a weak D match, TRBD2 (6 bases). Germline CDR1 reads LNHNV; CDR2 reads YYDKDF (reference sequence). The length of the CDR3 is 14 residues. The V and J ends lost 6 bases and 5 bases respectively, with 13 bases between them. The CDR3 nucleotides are TGTGCCACCAGTAGAACTAGCATAACCGGGGAGCTGTTTTTT. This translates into CATSRTSITGELFF.

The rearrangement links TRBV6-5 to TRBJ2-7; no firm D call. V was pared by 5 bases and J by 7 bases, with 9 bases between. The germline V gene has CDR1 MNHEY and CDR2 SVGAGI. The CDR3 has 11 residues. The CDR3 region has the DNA TGTGCCAGCAGTCCAGGTGGGGAGCAGTACTTC. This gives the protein CASSPGGEQYF.

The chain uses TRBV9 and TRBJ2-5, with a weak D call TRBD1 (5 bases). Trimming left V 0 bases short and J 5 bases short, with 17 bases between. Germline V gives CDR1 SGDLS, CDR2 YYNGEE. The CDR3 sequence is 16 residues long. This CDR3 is CASSVAGRAVGETQYF. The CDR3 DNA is TGTGCCAGCAGCGTAGCGGGCAGGGCGGTGGGGGAGACCCAGTACTTC.

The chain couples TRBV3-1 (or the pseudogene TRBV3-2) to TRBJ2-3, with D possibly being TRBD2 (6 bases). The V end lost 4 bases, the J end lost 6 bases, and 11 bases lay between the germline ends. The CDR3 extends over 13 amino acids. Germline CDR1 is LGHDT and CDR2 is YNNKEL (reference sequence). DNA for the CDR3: TGTGCCAGCAGCCCTAGTGCGGGGGATACGCAGTATTTT. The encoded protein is CASSPSAGDTQYF.

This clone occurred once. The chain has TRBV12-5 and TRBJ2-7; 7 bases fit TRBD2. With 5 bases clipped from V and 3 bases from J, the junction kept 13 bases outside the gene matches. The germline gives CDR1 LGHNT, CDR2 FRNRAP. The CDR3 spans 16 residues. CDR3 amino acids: CASGPPWLADNYEQYF. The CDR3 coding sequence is TGTGCTAGTGGTCCGCCTTGGCTAGCGGACAACTACGAGCAGTACTTC.

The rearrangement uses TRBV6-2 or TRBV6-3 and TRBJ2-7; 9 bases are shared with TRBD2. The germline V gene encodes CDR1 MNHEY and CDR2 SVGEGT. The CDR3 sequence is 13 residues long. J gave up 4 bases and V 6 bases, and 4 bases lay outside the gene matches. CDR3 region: CASSGLARYEQYF. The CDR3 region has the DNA TGTGCCAGCAGCGGACTAGCGCGGTACGAGCAGTACTTC.

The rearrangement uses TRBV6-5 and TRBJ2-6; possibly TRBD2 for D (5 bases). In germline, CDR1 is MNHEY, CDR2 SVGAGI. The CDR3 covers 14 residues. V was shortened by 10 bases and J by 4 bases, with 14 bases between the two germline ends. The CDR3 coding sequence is TGTGCCACTGGACTCGGCGGGGGGGCCAACGTCCTGACTTTC. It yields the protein CATGLGGGANVLTF.

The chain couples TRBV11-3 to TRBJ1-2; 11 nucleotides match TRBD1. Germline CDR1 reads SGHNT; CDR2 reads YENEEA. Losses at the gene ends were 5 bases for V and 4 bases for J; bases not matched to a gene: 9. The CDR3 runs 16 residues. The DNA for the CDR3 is TGTGCCAGCAGCCGGGACAGGGGGTTTTTTTGCTATGGCTACACCTTC. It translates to CASSRDRGFFCYGYTF.

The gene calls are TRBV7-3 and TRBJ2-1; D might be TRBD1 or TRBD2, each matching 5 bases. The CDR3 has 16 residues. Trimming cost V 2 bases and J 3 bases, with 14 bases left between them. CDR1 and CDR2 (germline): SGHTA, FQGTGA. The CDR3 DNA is TGTGCCAGCAGCTTATGGGGCCCAGGACTCTACAATGAGCAGTTCTTC. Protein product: CASSLWGPGLYNEQFF.

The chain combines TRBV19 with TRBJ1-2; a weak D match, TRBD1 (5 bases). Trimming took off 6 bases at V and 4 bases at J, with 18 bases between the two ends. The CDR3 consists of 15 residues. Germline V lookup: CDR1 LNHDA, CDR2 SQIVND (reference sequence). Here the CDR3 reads CASRGREGRGYGYTF. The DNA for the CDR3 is TGTGCCAGTAGGGGCCGGGAGGGGAGAGGCTATGGCTACACCTTC.

Here the CDR3 reads CASRVAGTGGNTQYF. In nucleotides, the CDR3 is TGTGCCAGCAGGGTTGCCGGGACAGGGGGAAATACGCAGTATTTT. V is TRBV3-1 (or the pseudogene TRBV3-2) and J is TRBJ2-3; 11 positions agree with TRBD1. Germline lookup yields CDR1 LGHDT and CDR2 YNNKEL (reference sequence). Losses at the gene ends were 6 bases for V and 7 bases for J; bases not matched to a gene: 9. The CDR3 has 15 residues.

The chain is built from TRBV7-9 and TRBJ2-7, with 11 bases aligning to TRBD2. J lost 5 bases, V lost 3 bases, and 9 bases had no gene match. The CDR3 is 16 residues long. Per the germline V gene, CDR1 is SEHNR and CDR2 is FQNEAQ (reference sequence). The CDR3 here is CASSFLTSGTRDEQYF. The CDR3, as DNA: TGTGCCAGCAGCTTCCTGACTAGCGGGACGCGGGACGAGCAGTACTTC.

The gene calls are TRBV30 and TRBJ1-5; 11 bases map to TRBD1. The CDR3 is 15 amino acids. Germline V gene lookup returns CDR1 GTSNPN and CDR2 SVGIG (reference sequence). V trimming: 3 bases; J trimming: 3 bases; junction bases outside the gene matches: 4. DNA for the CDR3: TGTGCCTGGAGCCGGGACAGGGGGACCAATCAGCCCCAGCATTTT. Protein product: CAWSRDRGTNQPQHF. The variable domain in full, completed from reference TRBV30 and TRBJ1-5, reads SQTIHQWPATLVQPVGSPLSLECTVEGTSNPNLYWYRQAAGRGLQLLFYSVGIGQISSEVPQNLSASRPQDRQFILSSKKLLLSDSGFYLCAWSRDRGTNQPQHFGDGTRLSIL.

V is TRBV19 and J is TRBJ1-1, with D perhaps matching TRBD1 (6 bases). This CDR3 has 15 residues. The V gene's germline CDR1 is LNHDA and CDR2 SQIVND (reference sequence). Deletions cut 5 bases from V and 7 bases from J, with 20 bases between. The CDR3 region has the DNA TGTGCCAGTAGTTCAGGGGTATCTTGGCCCCGTGAAGCTTTCTTT. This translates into CASSSGVSWPREAFF. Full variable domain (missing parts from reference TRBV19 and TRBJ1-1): DGGITQSPKYLFRKEGQNVTLSCEQNLNHDAMYWYRQDPGQGLRLIYYSQIVNDFQKGDIAEGYSVSREKKESFPLTVTSAQKNPTAFYLCASSSGVSWPREAFFGQGTRLTVV.

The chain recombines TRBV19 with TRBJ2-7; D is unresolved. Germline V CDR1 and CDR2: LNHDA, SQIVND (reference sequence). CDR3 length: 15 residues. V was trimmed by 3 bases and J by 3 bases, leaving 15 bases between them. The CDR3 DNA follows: TGTGCCAGTAGTATCGGTCCCCAAATCATCTACGAGCAGTACTTC. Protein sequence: CASSIGPQIIYEQYF.

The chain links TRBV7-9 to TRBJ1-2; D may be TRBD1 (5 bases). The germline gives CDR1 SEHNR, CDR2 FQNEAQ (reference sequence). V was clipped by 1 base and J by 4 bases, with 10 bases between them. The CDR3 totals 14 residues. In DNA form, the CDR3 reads TGTGCCAGCAGCTTAGATGCAGGGTCCTATGGCTACACCTTC. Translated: CASSLDAGSYGYTF.

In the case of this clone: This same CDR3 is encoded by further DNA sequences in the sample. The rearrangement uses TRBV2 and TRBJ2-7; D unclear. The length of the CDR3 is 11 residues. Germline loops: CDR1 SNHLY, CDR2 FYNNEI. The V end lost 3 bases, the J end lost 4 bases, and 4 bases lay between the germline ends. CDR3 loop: CASSERYEQYF. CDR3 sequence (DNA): TGTGCCAGCAGTGAGAGGTACGAGCAGTACTTC.

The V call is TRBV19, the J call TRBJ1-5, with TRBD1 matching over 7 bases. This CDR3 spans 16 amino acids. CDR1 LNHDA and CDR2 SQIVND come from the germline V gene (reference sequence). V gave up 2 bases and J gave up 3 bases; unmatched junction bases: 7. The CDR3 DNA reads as TGTGCCAGTAGTATAACAGGGGCTTGGTACAATCAGCCCCAGCATTTT. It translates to CASSITGAWYNQPQHF.

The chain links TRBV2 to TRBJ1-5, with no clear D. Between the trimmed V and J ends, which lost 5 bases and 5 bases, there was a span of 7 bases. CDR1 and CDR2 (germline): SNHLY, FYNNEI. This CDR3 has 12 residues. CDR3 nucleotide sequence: TGTGCCAGCAGTAAAAGAGATCAGCCCCAGCATTTT. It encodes CASSKRDQPQHF.

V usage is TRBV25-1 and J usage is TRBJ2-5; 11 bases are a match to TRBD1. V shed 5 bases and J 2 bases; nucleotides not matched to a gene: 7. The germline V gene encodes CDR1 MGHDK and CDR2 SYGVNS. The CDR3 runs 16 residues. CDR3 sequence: CASSPLGTGGQETQYF. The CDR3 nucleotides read TGTGCCAGCAGTCCATTGGGGACAGGGGGTCAAGAGACCCAGTACTTC.

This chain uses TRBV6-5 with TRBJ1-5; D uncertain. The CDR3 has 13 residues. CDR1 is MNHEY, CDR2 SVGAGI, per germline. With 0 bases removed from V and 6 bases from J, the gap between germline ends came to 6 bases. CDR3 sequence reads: CASSYSRVQPQHF. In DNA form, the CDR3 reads TGTGCCAGCAGTTACTCGAGGGTTCAGCCCCAGCATTTT.